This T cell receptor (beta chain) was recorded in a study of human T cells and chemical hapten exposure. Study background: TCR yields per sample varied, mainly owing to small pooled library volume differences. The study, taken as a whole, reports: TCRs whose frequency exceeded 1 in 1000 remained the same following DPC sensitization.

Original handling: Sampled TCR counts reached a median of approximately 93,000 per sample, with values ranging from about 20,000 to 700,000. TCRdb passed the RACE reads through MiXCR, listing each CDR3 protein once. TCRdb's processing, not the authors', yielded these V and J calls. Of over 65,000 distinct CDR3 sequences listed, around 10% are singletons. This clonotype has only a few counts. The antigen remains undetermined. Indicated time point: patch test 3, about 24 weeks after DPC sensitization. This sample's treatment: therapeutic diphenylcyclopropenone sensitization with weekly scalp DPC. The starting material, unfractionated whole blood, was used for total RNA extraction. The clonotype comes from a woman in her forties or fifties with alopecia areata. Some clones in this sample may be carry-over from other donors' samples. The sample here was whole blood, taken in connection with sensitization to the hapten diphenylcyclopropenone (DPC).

This chain's CDR3 is CASSLTANQPQHF. The CDR3 DNA reads TGTGCCAGCAGTTTGACTGCAAATCAGCCCCAGCATTTT. The chain carries TRBV12-3 or TRBV12-4 and TRBJ1-5, with unresolved D. Trimming pared 3 bases from V and 4 bases from J, leaving 7 bases between. The CDR3 length is 13 residues.